This T cell receptor (beta chain) is drawn from a study of T cells after posttransplantation cyclophosphamide. Some clones are missing from TCRdb's copy, which holds only in-frame ones; the method was immunoSEQ multiplex PCR. The sample includes some 330 clones, approximately 75% of them seen just once. Treatment was busulfan-fludarabine conditioning, a marrow graft, and cyclophosphamide on days +3 and +4. CDR3 length: 15 amino acids. J was trimmed by 5 bases and V by 3 bases; bases with no gene match: 8. Sequencing used CD8+ T cells sorted from PBMCs, obtained after allogeneic stem cell transplant with posttransplant cyclophosphamide. The clonotype comes from a female patient aged 45-65 years who received an allogeneic stem cell transplant from a related donor, was CMV-positive, and had no GVHD. Part of the T cell pool may stem from the graft donor. The V call is TRBV23-1, the J call TRBJ2-7, with 9 bases matching TRBD1. TRBV23-1 falls under the ORF class, with uncertain function. CDR3 DNA: TGCGCCAGCAGTCACCTCCGGGACAGGGAGAACGAGCAGTACTTC. This gives the protein CASSHLRDRENEQYF.